The T cell receptor beta chain described here comes from a study of T cell changes during pregnancy in multiple sclerosis. The data were produced by immunoSEQ multiplex PCR, yet TCRdb's version contains in-frame clones alone and is incomplete. The sample includes about 36,000 clones, 91% of them seen just once. Losses at the gene ends were 0 bases for V and 6 bases for J; bases not matched to a gene: 7. The germline CDR1 and CDR2 sequences are MNHEY and SVGAGI. CDR3 length equals 15 residues. The starting material was CD4+ T cells from peripheral blood mononuclear cells, obtained in the second trimester of pregnancy. The sequence came from a female donor in good health, enrolled as a control in a pregnancy study. The gene calls are TRBV6-5 and TRBJ2-7; 8 nucleotides line up with TRBD1. The CDR3: CASSYSGQGSSEQYF. Written as DNA, the CDR3 is TGTGCCAGCAGTTACTCAGGACAGGGCTCAAGCGAGCAGTACTTC.